This T cell receptor beta chain was captured in a study of cytotoxic CD8 clonotypes in ibrutinib-treated CLL. Looking at the study overall: Partial responses totalled approximately 24 and complete responses 2; after median 68 months, roughly 14 remained remitted and approximately twelve progressed.

Only in-frame clones appear in the TCRdb table, and some are missing; sequencing was by immunoSEQ multiplex PCR. The sample lists about 130,000 clones, roughly 80% occurring once. Findings and caveats of the study: Clonality went higher at ibrutinib response and then dropped back toward baseline at progression. With treatment, public clonotypes, which were uncommon, either contracted or remained stable.

TCR beta libraries used about 2 micrograms of DNA from cryopreserved PBMCs. This clone is judged medium-sized. Its antigen is not known. In germline, CDR1 is LNHDA, CDR2 SQIVND (reference sequence). The CDR3 contains 13 residues. V lost 5 bases, J lost 13 bases, and 17 bases lay in between. This material consisted of PBMCs, taken after 24 months of ibrutinib treatment. The source of this sequence is a human donor with chronic lymphocytic leukemia. The chain links TRBV19 to TRBJ1-4; no firm D call. CDR3: CASSPGIVWVLFF. The CDR3 DNA reads as TGTGCCAGTAGTCCGGGGATCGTGTGGGTACTGTTTTTT.